Listed here are 22 T cell receptor beta chains from one sample, sequenced in a study of cytomegalovirus exposure and HLA in healthy donors. PCR used 60 Vbeta primers and 13 Jbeta primers. The method was immunoSEQ multiplex PCR; TCRdb's version includes in-frame clones alone and lacks a portion of them. The sample shows 97,000 or so clones, more than 70% of them seen only once. The sequencing input was PBMCs. These receptors all come from a male donor in good health and CMV-seropositive.

J is TRBJ2-2 and V is TRBV7-6, with D possibly matching TRBD2 (5 bases). Trimming removed 1 base from V and 5 bases from J, with 11 bases in between. This CDR3 contains 15 residues. Per the germline V gene, CDR1 is SGHVS and CDR2 is FNYEAQ. The CDR3 nucleotides are TGTGCCAGCAGCTTAGAAGGTGGGAGTACCGGGGAGCTGTTTTTT. Translated: CASSLEGGSTGELFF.

A few counts support this clone. The rearrangement joins TRBV28 to TRBJ2-1, with a weak D call TRBD1 (6 bases). Trimming pared 5 bases from V and 7 bases from J, leaving 12 bases between. The CDR3 has 13 residues. Germline V gene sequence: CDR1 MDHEN, CDR2 SYDVKM. The DNA of the CDR3 is TGTGCCAGCAGTGGCTGGGACAAAAATGAGCAGTTCTTC. Amino acids: CASSGWDKNEQFF.

V usage is TRBV5-1 and J usage is TRBJ2-1; D is undetermined. Germline CDR1 and CDR2: SGHRS and YFSETQ. The CDR3 consists of 13 residues. Deletions cut 4 bases from V and 1 base from J, with 6 bases between. The CDR3 DNA follows: TGCGCCAGCAGCCCACAGTCCTACAATGAGCAGTTCTTC. It translates to CASSPQSYNEQFF.

The chain carries TRBV7-9 and TRBJ2-7; D ambiguous. This CDR3 contains 13 residues. V was clipped by 1 base and J by 6 bases, with 10 bases between them. CDR1 SEHNR and CDR2 FQNEAQ come from the germline V gene (reference sequence). The CDR3 DNA reads as TGTGCCAGCAGCTTAGTGGCACCCATCGAGCAGTACTTC. Its protein product is CASSLVAPIEQYF.

The CDR3 is CASSQTGAETQYF. The CDR3 DNA reads as TGCGCCAGCAGCCAGACAGGGGCAGAGACCCAGTACTTC. The chain is built from TRBV4-1 and TRBJ2-5; 8 bases are shared with TRBD1. The length of the CDR3 is 13 residues. The V segment lost 3 bases and the J segment 4 bases; nucleotides outside the gene matches: 1. Germline lookup yields CDR1 MGHRA and CDR2 YSYEKL.

The rearrangement links TRBV28 to TRBJ2-7; 7 positions match TRBD2. The CDR3 covers 15 residues. Germline trimming cut 5 bases from V and 4 bases from J; bases unmatched to any gene: 11. Germline V gives CDR1 MDHEN, CDR2 SYDVKM. The CDR3 nucleotides are TGTGCCAGCAGTCCGCGGGGGACTATGTTATACGAGCAGTACTTC. This sequence encodes CASSPRGTMLYEQYF.

To note about this clone: A read error may produce the germline difference seen at one junction end. This chain joins TRBV7-2 and TRBJ1-5; possible D gene TRBD1, 6 bases. This CDR3 is built from 15 residues. Germline V gives CDR1 SGHTA, CDR2 FQGNSA. CDR3 residues: CAGSRSRQAREPQHF. The DNA for the CDR3 is TGTGCCGGCAGCCGCAGCCGACAGGCCCGGGAGCCCCAGCATTTT.

The rearrangement uses TRBV7-2 and TRBJ2-5, with D perhaps matching TRBD2 (6 bases). The CDR3 has 15 amino acids. Between the trimmed V and J ends, which lost 4 bases and 7 bases, there was a span of 19 bases. Germline V gives CDR1 SGHTA, CDR2 FQGNSA. The CDR3 loop reads CASSSHSGAEGTQYF. CDR3 sequence (DNA): TGTGCCAGCAGCTCACACTCCGGGGCGGAGGGGACCCAGTACTTC. Full variable domain (rest looked up from reference TRBV7-2 and TRBJ2-5): GAGVSQSPSNKVTEKGKDVELRCDPISGHTALYWYRQSLGQGLEFLIYFQGNSAPDKSGLPSDRFSAERTGGSVSTLTIQRTQQEDSAVYLCASSSHSGAEGTQYFGPGTRLLVL.

The V and J genes are TRBV7-2 and TRBJ1-1; no clear D gene. From germline, CDR1 is SGHTA and CDR2 FQGNSA. The CDR3 sequence is 13 residues long. The germline V and J ends were trimmed by 1 base and 5 bases, with 8 bases remaining between them. For the CDR3, the DNA is TGTGCCAGCAGCTTAGATCGGGTTACTGAAGCTTTCTTT. Protein sequence: CASSLDRVTEAFF.

The CDR3 spells CASSRAGLDSGELFF. For the CDR3, the DNA is TGTGCCAGCAGCCGGGCGGGGCTGGATAGCGGGGAGCTGTTTTTT. This chain connects TRBV7-9 to TRBJ2-2; a weak D match, TRBD2 (6 bases). This CDR3 spans 15 amino acids. Deletions cut 5 bases from V and 7 bases from J, with 17 bases between. The germline gives CDR1 SEHNR, CDR2 FQNEAQ (reference sequence).

This clone was found a few times. V gene TRBV5-4 combines with J gene TRBJ2-7; 8 bases map to TRBD1. The germline V gene encodes CDR1 SGHNT and CDR2 YYREEE (reference sequence). The CDR3 runs 15 residues. J was trimmed by 2 bases and V by 4 bases; bases with no gene match: 8. The CDR3 coding sequence is TGTGCCAGCAGCACTGGGACAGGTCAGGCCTACGAGCAGTACTTC. It specifies CASSTGTGQAYEQYF.

V and J are TRBV4-2 and TRBJ2-5; a weak D match, TRBD2 (6 bases). V lost 2 bases and J lost 4, with 20 bases in between. The length of the CDR3 is 17 residues. Germline CDR1 is LGHNA and CDR2 is YNFKEQ. The CDR3 bases are TGTGCCAGCAGCCAATCAGCCTCGACTAGGGGACGAGAGACCCAGTACTTC. This codes for CASSQSASTRGRETQYF.

This clone was detected once. The CDR3 does not end in the conserved phenylalanine or tryptophan, so this is likely a read error. The DNA is omitted, as the CDR3 cannot be located on it reliably, and the CDR3 follows TCRdb's listing. The chain has TRBV6-1 and TRBJ2-7; the table's D gene call, TRBD2, was not cross checked with the DNA. Germline V lookup: CDR1 MNHNS, CDR2 SASEGT. 15 amino acids form the CDR3, both terminal residues included. The CDR3: CASSEGAGASGSSHI.

The gene calls are TRBV27 and TRBJ2-3; D uncertain. CDR1 and CDR2 from the germline V gene are MNHEY and SMNVEV (reference sequence). The V gene lost 2 bases and the J gene lost 10 bases, with 16 bases spanning the gap. The CDR3 totals 14 residues. CDR3 nucleotides: TGTGCCAGCAGTTTACCCACGGCTAGATCGCCGCAGTATTTT. Amino acid sequence: CASSLPTARSPQYF.

V and J are TRBV5-1 and TRBJ2-1; 7 bases agree with TRBD2. CDR1 SGHRS and CDR2 YFSETQ come from the germline V gene. V lost 1 base and J lost 7; bases outside the gene matches: 11. The CDR3 is 16 amino acids. As DNA, the CDR3 is TGCGCCAGCAGCTTGCAGCTAGCGGATACCTCAAATGAGCAGTTCTTC. Amino acid sequence: CASSLQLADTSNEQFF.

The J gene is TRBJ1-5, the V gene TRBV10-3; TRBD1 matches at 10 bases. Germline lookup yields CDR1 ENHRY and CDR2 SYGVKD. The CDR3 has 15 residues. Trimming removed 5 bases from V and 6 bases from J; junction bases left unmatched: 7. Here the CDR3 DNA reads TGTGCCATCAGTACCGACAGGGGGCCTCGTCAGCCCCAGCATTTT. Translating gives CAISTDRGPRQPQHF.

This chain's CDR3 is CASSPTGSNQPQHF. CDR3 nucleotides: TGTGCCAGCAGCCCTACAGGGAGCAATCAGCCCCAGCATTTT. The chain carries TRBV9 and TRBJ1-5; perhaps TRBD1 as D (6 bases). V was trimmed by 4 bases and J by 1 base, leaving 9 bases between them. In germline, CDR1 is SGDLS, CDR2 YYNGEE. The CDR3 is 14 amino acids.

This clone was observed a few times. This rearrangement joins TRBV7-6 to TRBJ2-1; no clear D gene. This CDR3 has 16 amino acids. Trimming took 0 bases from V and 2 from J, leaving 11 bases between them. Germline lookup yields CDR1 SGHVS and CDR2 FNYEAQ. The CDR3 region is CASSLAQTGPYNEQFF. The CDR3, as DNA: TGTGCCAGCAGCTTAGCACAAACGGGTCCCTACAATGAGCAGTTCTTC.

This chain connects TRBV10-3 to TRBJ2-7, with D possibly being TRBD2 (5 bases). Between the trimmed V and J ends, which lost 5 bases and 0 bases, there was a span of 11 bases. The CDR3 is made up of 14 amino acids. Germline CDR1 ENHRY, CDR2 SYGVKD. CDR3 in amino acids: CAISTDYGSYEQYF. The DNA of the CDR3 is TGTGCCATCAGTACCGACTATGGCTCCTACGAGCAGTACTTC.

CDR3 nucleotides: TGCGCCAGCAGCCCGGACAGGGGCTCTGGAAACACCATATATTTT. This translates into CASSPDRGSGNTIYF. This sequence joins TRBV4-3 and TRBJ1-3, with 9 positions matching TRBD1. V lost 4 bases to trimming and J lost 0 bases; unmatched junction nucleotides: 1. The CDR3 covers 15 residues. Germline loops: CDR1 LGHNA, CDR2 YSLEER.

The chain is built from TRBV7-2 and TRBJ2-5; weak D call: TRBD2 (6 bases). The germline V gene encodes CDR1 SGHTA and CDR2 FQGNSA. Trimming pared 4 bases from V and 1 base from J, leaving 13 bases between. The CDR3 runs 15 residues. The DNA of the CDR3 is TGTGCCAGCAGCTCCCGGGACTGGGTCCAAGAGACCCAGTACTTC. Amino acid sequence: CASSSRDWVQETQYF. Full variable domain (rest looked up from reference TRBV7-2 and TRBJ2-5): GAGVSQSPSNKVTEKGKDVELRCDPISGHTALYWYRQSLGQGLEFLIYFQGNSAPDKSGLPSDRFSAERTGGSVSTLTIQRTQQEDSAVYLCASSSRDWVQETQYFGPGTRLLVL.

The chain uses TRBV5-4 and TRBJ2-5, with D possibly being TRBD2 (6 bases). CDR1 and CDR2 from the germline V gene are SGHNT and YYREEE (reference sequence). Between the trimmed V and J ends, which lost 0 bases and 2 bases, there was a span of 8 bases. This CDR3 has 14 residues. CDR3 sequence: CASSLVSGQETQYF. In nucleotides, the CDR3 is TGTGCCAGCAGCTTGGTTAGCGGACAAGAGACCCAGTACTTC.